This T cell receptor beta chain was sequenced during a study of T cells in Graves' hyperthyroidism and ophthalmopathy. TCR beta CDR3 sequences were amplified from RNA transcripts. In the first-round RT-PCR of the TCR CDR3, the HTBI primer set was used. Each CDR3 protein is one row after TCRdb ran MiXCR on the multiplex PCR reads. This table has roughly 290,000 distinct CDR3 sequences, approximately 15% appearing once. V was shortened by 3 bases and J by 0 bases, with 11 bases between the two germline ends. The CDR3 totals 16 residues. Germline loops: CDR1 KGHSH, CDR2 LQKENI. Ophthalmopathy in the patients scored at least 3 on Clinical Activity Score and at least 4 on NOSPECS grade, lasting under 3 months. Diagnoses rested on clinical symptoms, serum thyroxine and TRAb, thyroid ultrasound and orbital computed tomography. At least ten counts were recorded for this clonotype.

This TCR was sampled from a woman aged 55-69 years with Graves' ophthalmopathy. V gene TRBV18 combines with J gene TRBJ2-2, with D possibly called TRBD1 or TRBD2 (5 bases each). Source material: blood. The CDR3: CASSPLGTANTGELFF. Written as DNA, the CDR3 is TGTGCCAGCTCACCCCTCGGGACGGCGAACACCGGGGAGCTGTTTTTT.